This TCR beta chain stems from a study of blood T cell repertoires in COVID-19. As for the study in general: Samples representing acute and convalescent COVID-19 were sourced from the United States, Italy and Spain. Nucleic acid was either cDNA or gDNA, and it came from T cells, B-cell-depleted T cells, or PBMCs.

TCRdb keeps only in-frame clones here, not all; method: immunoSEQ multiplex PCR. The sample includes 35,000 to 50,000 clones, around 88% of them seen just once. V dropped 1 base and J dropped 9 bases, with 10 bases sitting between them. The CDR3 loop spans 13 amino acids. Per the germline V gene, CDR1 is SEHNR and CDR2 is FQNEAQ (reference sequence). The chain employs TRBV7-9 and TRBJ2-1, with D perhaps TRBD1 (5 bases). Sequenced input: peripheral blood. This TCR was recovered from a woman at least 80 years old with acute or convalescent COVID-19. In DNA, the CDR3 is TGTGCCAGCAGCTTAGAGGGCAGGGTTGAGCAGTTCTTC. Its protein product is CASSLEGRVEQFF. Combining the CDR3 with reference TRBV7-9 and TRBJ2-1 gives the whole variable domain DTGVSQNPRHKITKRGQNVTFRCDPISEHNRLYWYRQTLGQGPEFLTYFQNEAQLEKSRLLSDRFSAERPKGSFSTLEIQRTEQGDSAMYLCASSLEGRVEQFFGPGTRLTVL.